This T cell receptor (beta chain) was sequenced in a study of T cell responses to AZD1222 COVID-19 vaccine. V lost 5 bases and J 2 bases, leaving 10 bases between the germline ends. This CDR3 has 13 amino acids. Germline CDR1 is LNHDA and CDR2 is SQIVND (reference sequence). Repertoires were generated with immunoSEQ multiplex PCR, while TCRdb's copy carries only in-frame clones and drops some. Of about 85,000 clones in the sample, 91% were seen once. This receptor was identified in an adult who received the AZD1222 COVID-19 vaccine. V is TRBV19 and J is TRBJ2-7; TRBD1 is a possible D gene (6 bases). The specimen comprised peripheral blood, sampled 28 days after the second AZD1222 dose. CDR3: CASSVTGPYEQYF. The CDR3 coding sequence is TGTGCCAGTAGTGTCACAGGGCCCTACGAGCAGTACTTC.